The 7 T cell receptor beta chains below were found in one sample sequenced in a study of blood T cell repertoires in COVID-19. Assay: immunoSEQ multiplex PCR; the TCRdb copy retains only in-frame clones and omits some. The sample has fewer than 200,000 clones; about 84% are singletons. Sequencing was performed on PBMCs or T cells enriched from blood (not recorded which). These receptors originate from a woman aged 40 to 50 with acute COVID-19.

This chain connects TRBV7-9 to TRBJ2-7; no definite D call. Germline CDR1 reads SEHNR; CDR2 reads FQNEAQ (reference sequence). There are 12 residues in the CDR3. Trimming removed 4 bases from V and 0 bases from J, with 4 bases in between. The CDR3 reads CASSWSSYEQYF. In DNA, the CDR3 is TGTGCCAGCAGCTGGAGCTCCTACGAGCAGTACTTC.

The chain couples TRBV24-1 to TRBJ2-3; 10 nucleotides agree with TRBD1. With 1 base clipped from V and 2 bases from J, the junction kept 2 bases outside the gene matches. The V gene's germline CDR1 is KGHDR and CDR2 SFDVKD. The CDR3 runs 16 residues. This CDR3 is CATSDFGTGDTDTQYF. CDR3 DNA: TGTGCCACCAGTGATTTTGGGACAGGGGACACAGATACGCAGTATTTT.

The rearrangement links TRBV5-4 to TRBJ2-5; D is possibly TRBD1 (6 bases). CDR3 size: 14 residues. V lost 6 bases and J 7 bases, leaving 19 bases between the germline ends. Per the germline V gene, CDR1 is SGHNT and CDR2 is YYREEE (reference sequence). Here the CDR3 DNA reads TGTGCCAGCACGACTATCAACAGGGACGCGACCCAGTACTTC. This encodes CASTTINRDATQYF.

The V and J genes are TRBV4-1 and TRBJ1-1; 7 bases line up with TRBD1. There are 18 residues in the CDR3. Losses at the gene ends were 4 bases for V and 0 bases for J; bases not matched to a gene: 14. Germline values: CDR1 MGHRA, CDR2 YSYEKL. The CDR3 here is CASSRYLGTAPMNTEAFF. As DNA, the CDR3 is TGCGCCAGCAGCCGTTACCTAGGGACAGCGCCTATGAACACTGAAGCTTTCTTT.

In DNA form, the CDR3 reads TGCGCCAGCAGCGCGGGACAGGGGAGCTATGGCTACACCTTC. The encoded protein is CASSAGQGSYGYTF. The J gene is TRBJ1-2, the V gene TRBV5-1; 10 positions match TRBD1. CDR1 and CDR2 from the germline V gene are SGHRS and YFSETQ. V shed 4 bases, J shed 4 bases, and the junction held 4 bases outside the gene matches. The CDR3 is 14 amino acids. Full variable domain (missing parts from reference TRBV5-1 and TRBJ1-2): KAGVTQTPRYLIKTRGQQVTLSCSPISGHRSVSWYQQTPGQGLQFLFEYFSETQRNKGNFPGRFSGRQFSNSRSEMNVSTLELGDSALYLCASSAGQGSYGYTFGSGTRLTVV.

This chain joins TRBV5-1 and TRBJ2-5, with TRBD2 matching 10 bases. The germline gives CDR1 SGHRS, CDR2 YFSETQ. J was trimmed by 1 base and V by 0 bases; bases with no gene match: 3. The CDR3 covers 16 residues. The CDR3 DNA is TGCGCCAGCAGCTTGGGACTAGCGGGTCCCCAAGAGACCCAGTACTTC. Protein sequence: CASSLGLAGPQETQYF.

The chain links TRBV19 to TRBJ2-4, with no clear D. CDR3 length: 14 amino acids. Trimming removed 3 bases from V and 7 bases from J, with 13 bases in between. CDR1 is LNHDA and CDR2 is SQIVND in the germline V gene (reference sequence). CDR3 coding DNA: TGTGCCAGTAGTATGGGCTCCCCTAAGAACATTCAGTACTTC. The encoded protein is CASSMGSPKNIQYF.